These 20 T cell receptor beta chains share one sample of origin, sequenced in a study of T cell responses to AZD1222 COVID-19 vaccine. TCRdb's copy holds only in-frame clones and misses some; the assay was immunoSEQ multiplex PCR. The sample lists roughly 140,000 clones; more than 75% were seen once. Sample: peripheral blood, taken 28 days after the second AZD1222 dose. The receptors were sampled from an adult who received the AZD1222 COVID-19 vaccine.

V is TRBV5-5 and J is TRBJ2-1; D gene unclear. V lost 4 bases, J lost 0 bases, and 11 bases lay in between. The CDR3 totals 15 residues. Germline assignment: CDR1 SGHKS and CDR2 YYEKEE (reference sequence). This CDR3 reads CASSPRESSYNEQFF. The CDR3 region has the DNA TGTGCCAGCAGCCCACGAGAGAGCTCCTACAATGAGCAGTTCTTC. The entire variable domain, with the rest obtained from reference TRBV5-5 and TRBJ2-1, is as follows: DAGVTQSPTHLIKTRGQQVTLRCSPISGHKSVSWYQQVLGQGPQFIFQYYEKEERGRGNFPDRFSARQFPNYSSELNVNALLLGDSALYLCASSPRESSYNEQFFGPGTRLTVL.

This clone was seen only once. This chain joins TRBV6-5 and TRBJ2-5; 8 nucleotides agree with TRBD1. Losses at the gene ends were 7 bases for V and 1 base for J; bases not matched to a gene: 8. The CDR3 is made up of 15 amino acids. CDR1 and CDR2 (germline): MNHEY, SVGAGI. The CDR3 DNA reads TGTGCCAGCACTCCAGGGGGCAGACGCCAAGAGACCCAGTACTTC. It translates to CASTPGGRRQETQYF.

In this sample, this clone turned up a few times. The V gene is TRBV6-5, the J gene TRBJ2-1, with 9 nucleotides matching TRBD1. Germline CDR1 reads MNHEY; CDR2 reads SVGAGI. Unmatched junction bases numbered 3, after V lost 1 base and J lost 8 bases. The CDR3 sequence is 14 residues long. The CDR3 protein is CASSYFRTGDEQFF. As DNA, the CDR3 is TGTGCCAGCAGTTACTTCCGGACAGGGGATGAGCAGTTCTTC.

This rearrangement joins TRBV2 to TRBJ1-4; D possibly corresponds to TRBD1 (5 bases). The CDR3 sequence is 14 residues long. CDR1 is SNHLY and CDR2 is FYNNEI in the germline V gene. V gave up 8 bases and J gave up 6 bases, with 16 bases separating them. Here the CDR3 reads CASCRRDGYEKLFF. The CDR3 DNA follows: TGTGCCAGCTGCAGGCGGGACGGATATGAAAAACTGTTTTTT. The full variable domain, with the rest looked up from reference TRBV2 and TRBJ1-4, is EPEVTQTPSHQVTQMGQEVILRCVPISNHLYFYWYRQILGQKVEFLVSFYNNEISEKSEIFDDQFSVERPDGSNFTLKIRSTKLEDSAMYFCASCRRDGYEKLFFGSGTQLSVL.

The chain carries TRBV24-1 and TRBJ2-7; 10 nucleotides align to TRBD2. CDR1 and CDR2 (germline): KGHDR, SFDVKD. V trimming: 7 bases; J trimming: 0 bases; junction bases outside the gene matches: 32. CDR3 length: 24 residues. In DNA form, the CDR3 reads TGTGCCACCAGAGGGGGACTAGCGCTAGTAGCCCCGAACGGGTCCCGGCGAGCCTCCTACGAGCAGTACTTC. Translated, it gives CATRGGLALVAPNGSRRASYEQYF.

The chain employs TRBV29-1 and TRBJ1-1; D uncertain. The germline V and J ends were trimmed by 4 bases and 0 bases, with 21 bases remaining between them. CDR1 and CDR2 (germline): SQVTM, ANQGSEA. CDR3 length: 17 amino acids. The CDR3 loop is CSVVRPTPVGMNTEAFF. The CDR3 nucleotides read TGCAGCGTTGTAAGACCGACGCCCGTGGGGATGAACACTGAAGCTTTCTTT.

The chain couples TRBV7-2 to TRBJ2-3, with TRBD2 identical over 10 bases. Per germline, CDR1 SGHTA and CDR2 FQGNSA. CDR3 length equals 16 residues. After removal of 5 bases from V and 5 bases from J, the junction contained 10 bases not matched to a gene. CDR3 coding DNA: TGTGCCAGCAGCAAAGCCGCTAGCGGGGGTATAGATACGCAGTATTTT. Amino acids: CASSKAASGGIDTQYF.

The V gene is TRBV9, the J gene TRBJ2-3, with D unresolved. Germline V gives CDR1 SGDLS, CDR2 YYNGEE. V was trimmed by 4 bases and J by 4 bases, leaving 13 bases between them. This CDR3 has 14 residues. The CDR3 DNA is TGTGCCAGCAGCTTCCTGGCCGGTCCAGATACGCAGTATTTT. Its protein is CASSFLAGPDTQYF.

CDR3 nucleotide sequence: TGTGCCAGCACCCCCCAGGCGCAGGCCACTTGGTTCTATGGCTACACCTTC. Its protein is CASTPQAQATWFYGYTF. The chain has TRBV27 and TRBJ1-2, with D hard to call. The ends were cut back, 7 bases at V and 4 bases at J, with 25 bases in the middle. The CDR3 loop spans 17 amino acids. Germline CDR1 and CDR2: MNHEY and SMNVEV (reference sequence).

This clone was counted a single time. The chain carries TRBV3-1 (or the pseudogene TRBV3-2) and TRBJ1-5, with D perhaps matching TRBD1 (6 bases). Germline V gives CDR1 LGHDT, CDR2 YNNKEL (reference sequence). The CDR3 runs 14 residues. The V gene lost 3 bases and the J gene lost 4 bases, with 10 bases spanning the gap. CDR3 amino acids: CASSHGQGNQPQHF. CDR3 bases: TGTGCCAGCAGCCACGGGCAGGGGAATCAGCCCCAGCATTTT.

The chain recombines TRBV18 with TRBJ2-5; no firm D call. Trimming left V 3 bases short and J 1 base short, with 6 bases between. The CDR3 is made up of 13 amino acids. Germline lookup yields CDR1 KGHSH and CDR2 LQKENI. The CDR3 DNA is TGTGCCAGCTCACCGTCGGCCCAAGAGACCCAGTACTTC. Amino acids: CASSPSAQETQYF.

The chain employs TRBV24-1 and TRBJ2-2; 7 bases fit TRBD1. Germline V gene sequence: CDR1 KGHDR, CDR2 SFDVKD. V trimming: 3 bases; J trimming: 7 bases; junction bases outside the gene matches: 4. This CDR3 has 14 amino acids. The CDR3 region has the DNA TGTGCCACCAGTGATACGGACAGGAACGGGGAGCTGTTTTTT. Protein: CATSDTDRNGELFF.

The CDR3 reads CASSLAGTGNYEQYF. The DNA for the CDR3 is TGTGCCAGCAGCTTGGCCGGGACCGGCAACTACGAGCAGTACTTC. The V gene is TRBV7-3, the J gene TRBJ2-7; D might be TRBD1 or TRBD2, each matching 5 bases. Germline V gene sequence: CDR1 SGHTA, CDR2 FQGTGA. This CDR3 is built from 15 residues. V was pared by 3 bases and J by 3 bases, with 15 bases between.

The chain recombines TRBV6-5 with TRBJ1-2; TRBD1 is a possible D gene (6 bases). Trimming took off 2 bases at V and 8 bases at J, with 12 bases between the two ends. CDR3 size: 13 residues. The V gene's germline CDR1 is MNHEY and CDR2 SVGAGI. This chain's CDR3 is CASSYNRDLGYTF. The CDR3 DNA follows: TGTGCCAGCAGTTACAACAGGGACCTAGGCTACACCTTC.

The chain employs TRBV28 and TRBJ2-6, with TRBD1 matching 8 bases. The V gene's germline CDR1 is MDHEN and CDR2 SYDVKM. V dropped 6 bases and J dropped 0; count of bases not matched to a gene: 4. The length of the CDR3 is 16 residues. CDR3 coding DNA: TGTGCCAGCAGACCACAGGGGGGCTCTGGGGCCAACGTCCTGACTTTC. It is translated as CASRPQGGSGANVLTF.

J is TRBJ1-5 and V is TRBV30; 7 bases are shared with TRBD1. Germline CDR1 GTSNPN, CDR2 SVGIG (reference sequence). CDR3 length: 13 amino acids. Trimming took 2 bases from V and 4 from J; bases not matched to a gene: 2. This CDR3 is CAWSHRGNQPQHF. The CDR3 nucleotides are TGTGCCTGGAGTCACAGGGGTAATCAGCCCCAGCATTTT.

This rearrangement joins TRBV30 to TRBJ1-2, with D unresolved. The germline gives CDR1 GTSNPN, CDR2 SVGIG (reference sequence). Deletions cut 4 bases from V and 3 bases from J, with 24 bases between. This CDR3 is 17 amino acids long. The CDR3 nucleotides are TGTGCCTGGAATTATCCCCTCGGGCTGGGAGTAGACTATGGCTACACCTTC. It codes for CAWNYPLGLGVDYGYTF.

The CDR3 region has the DNA TGTGCCAGCAGCTTAACCGGACAGGCCGACTTTTCCTATGGCTACACCTTC. Protein sequence: CASSLTGQADFSYGYTF. This chain links TRBV7-3 with TRBJ1-2, with TRBD1 identical over 7 bases. The CDR3 has 17 amino acids. V lost 0 bases to trimming and J lost 4 bases; unmatched junction nucleotides: 11. Looked up from germline, CDR1 is SGHTA and CDR2 is FQGTGA. The full variable domain, completed using reference TRBV7-3 and TRBJ1-2, is GAGVSQTPSNKVTEKGKYVELRCDPISGHTALYWYRQSLGQGPEFLIYFQGTGAADDSGLPNDRFFAVRPEGSVSTLKIQRTERGDSAVYLCASSLTGQADFSYGYTFGSGTRLTVV.

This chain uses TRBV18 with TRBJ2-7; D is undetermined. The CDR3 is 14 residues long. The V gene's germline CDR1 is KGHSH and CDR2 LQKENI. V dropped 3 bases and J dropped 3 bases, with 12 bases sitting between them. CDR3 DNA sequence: TGTGCCAGCTCACCCGGACCTACCTACTACGAGCAGTACTTC. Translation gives CASSPGPTYYEQYF.

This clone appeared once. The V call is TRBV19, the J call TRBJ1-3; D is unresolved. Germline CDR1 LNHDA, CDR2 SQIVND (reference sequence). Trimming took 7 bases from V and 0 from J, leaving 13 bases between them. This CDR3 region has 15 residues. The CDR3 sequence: CASKSISISGNTIYF. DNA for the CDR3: TGTGCCAGTAAATCAATATCGATCTCTGGAAACACCATATATTTT.